The clone carrying this T cell receptor beta chain was seen a single time. The entry originates in a study of blood T cell repertoires in COVID-19. About the study: Samples representing acute and convalescent COVID-19 were sourced from the United States, Italy and Spain. PBMCs, B-cell-depleted T cells, or T cells were the source of the cDNA or gDNA that made up the material.

The length of the CDR3 is 13 residues. Trimming took off 5 bases at V and 0 bases at J, with 8 bases between the two ends. The germline V gene encodes CDR1 SGHDN and CDR2 FVKESK. The authors' processing: Cell counts per sample came from amplifying reference gene primers. Using immunoSEQ multiplex PCR, the repertoire was profiled, and TCRdb retains in-frame clones only, with some absent. V and J calls and clone size are those listed in that table; D and trimming were worked out from the DNA. This table has some 160,000 clones, roughly 90% appearing once. Sequenced material: peripheral blood. This receptor was identified in a man aged 18 to 29 with acute or convalescent COVID-19. The chain carries TRBV14 and TRBJ2-7, with D tentatively TRBD2 (7 bases). CDR3 bases: TGTGCCAGCAGCAGGGGGGGCTCCTACGAGCAGTACTTC. It translates to CASSRGGSYEQYF.